This T cell receptor (beta chain) comes out of a study of shared clonotypes between healthy human individuals. Study findings and constraints: The study found lower generation probabilities in non-shared clonotypes than in those shared by all four donors. Across several donors, naive CD4 shared around 5%, naive CD8 around 4%, memory CD4 2.3%, memory CD8 0.4% to 0.5%. What naive subsets generally showed was a larger estimated richness than memory subsets showed.

The sample holds one count of this clone. Antigen unknown. Every subset had its genomic DNA shared out evenly among several immunoSEQ plates. Method: immunoSEQ multiplex PCR; TCRdb's copy keeps in-frame clones and lacks some. Here the sample spans roughly 890,000 clones, almost 95% being singletons. Per the germline V gene, CDR1 is MNHEY and CDR2 is SMNVEV (reference sequence). The CDR3 runs 14 residues. Trimming cost V 5 bases and J 9 bases; bases outside gene matches: 7. Positively selected for CCR7, the CD45RO-negative cells used as naive CD8 cells excluded terminally differentiated effector memory CD45RA+ cells.

The chain has TRBV27 and TRBJ1-5, with 10 positions matching TRBD1. This receptor was taken from a man aged 25-45 years in good health. The sequenced material came from naive CD8+ T cells sorted from blood. As DNA, the CDR3 is TGTGCCAGCAGTCCTTGGACAGGGGGGGGGCCCCAGCATTTT. Translated, it gives CASSPWTGGGPQHF.